This passage covers 12 T cell receptor beta chains from one sample sequenced in a study of blood T cell repertoires in COVID-19. Here immunoSEQ multiplex PCR was the method, and the copy in TCRdb shows in-frame clones only, minus some. The table includes some 280,000 clones, around nine tenths detected once. Sequencing used peripheral blood. The source of these receptors is an older woman with acute or convalescent COVID-19.

The chain links TRBV13 to TRBJ2-7; maybe TRBD1 (5 bases). Trimming shortened V by 5 bases and J by 2 bases, and 10 bases separated the two germline ends. Germline lookup yields CDR1 PRHDT and CDR2 FYEKMQ (reference sequence). The CDR3 extends over 13 amino acids. CDR3 region: CASSPQGTYEQYF. The CDR3 bases are TGTGCCAGCAGCCCGCAGGGAACCTACGAGCAGTACTTC.

The chain links TRBV23-1 to TRBJ2-2; a possible D gene is TRBD2 (6 bases). TRBV23-1 counts as an open reading frame of uncertain function. The V end was cut by 4 bases, the J end by 3 bases, with 12 bases between. The length of the CDR3 is 15 residues. CDR3 residues: CASSRRPGDTGELFF. In DNA, the CDR3 is TGCGCCAGCAGTCGCCGACCGGGGGACACCGGGGAGCTGTTTTTT.

The V and J genes are TRBV5-4 and TRBJ1-2, with a possible D match to TRBD1 (5 bases). The V end was cut by 4 bases, the J end by 0 bases, with 10 bases between. Germline V CDR1 and CDR2: SGHNT, YYREEE (reference sequence). This CDR3 has 14 amino acids. CDR3 bases: TGTGCCAGCAGCCAGGAGGGGCCTAACTATGGCTACACCTTC. Amino acids: CASSQEGPNYGYTF.

The CDR3 nucleotides read TGTGCCAGCAGTCTCCTGACAGTAACAAATGAAAAACTGTTTTTT. Residues: CASSLLTVTNEKLFF. The rearrangement uses TRBV28 and TRBJ1-4, with D perhaps TRBD1 (5 bases). Germline CDR1 and CDR2: MDHEN and SYDVKM. With 5 bases removed from V and 5 bases from J, the gap between germline ends came to 15 bases. The CDR3 sequence is 15 residues long.

The chain carries TRBV19 and TRBJ2-7; 7 bases are a match to TRBD2. The CDR3 is 16 amino acids. Germline-derived CDR1 and CDR2 are LNHDA and SQIVND (reference sequence). Trimming at V came to 3 bases and at J to 2 bases, leaving 10 bases not matched to a gene. The chain's CDR3 is CASSMMGRARTYEQYF. The CDR3 bases are TGTGCCAGTAGTATGATGGGGAGGGCTAGGACCTACGAGCAGTACTTC.

The chain uses TRBV5-1 and TRBJ1-1; 9 bases are shared with TRBD1. This CDR3 is built from 14 residues. V lost 4 bases to trimming and J lost 3 bases; unmatched junction nucleotides: 4. CDR1 is SGHRS, CDR2 YFSETQ, per germline. The CDR3 here is CASSKGQGDTEAFF. DNA for the CDR3: TGCGCCAGCAGCAAGGGACAGGGAGACACTGAAGCTTTCTTT.

The J gene is TRBJ2-1, the V gene TRBV7-9; 13 bases line up with TRBD2. CDR3 length: 16 amino acids. J was trimmed by 6 bases and V by 5 bases; bases with no gene match: 7. Germline CDR1 reads SEHNR; CDR2 reads FQNEAQ (reference sequence). CDR3: CASSVPGLAGTNEQFF. DNA for the CDR3: TGTGCCAGCAGCGTACCGGGACTAGCGGGGACCAATGAGCAGTTCTTC.

V and J are TRBV5-1 and TRBJ2-7; tentatively, D is TRBD2 (5 bases). Germline V gene data show CDR1 as SGHRS and CDR2 as YFSETQ. The CDR3 length is 14 residues. With 4 bases removed from V and 7 bases from J, the gap between germline ends came to 18 bases. The CDR3: CASSTMDSKGEQYF. The CDR3 DNA follows: TGCGCCAGCAGCACTATGGACTCCAAAGGGGAGCAGTACTTC.

The sample holds one count of this clone. The rearrangement links TRBV7-3 to TRBJ2-1; 11 nucleotides align to TRBD2. This CDR3 is built from 16 residues. Germline lookup yields CDR1 SGHTA and CDR2 FQGTGA. Trimming at V came to 2 bases and at J to 4 bases, leaving 4 bases not matched to a gene. The CDR3, as DNA: TGTGCCAGCAGCTTATTCCCTAGCGGGAGGTACAATGAGCAGTTCTTC. Translation: CASSLFPSGRYNEQFF.

The rearrangement uses TRBV5-6 and TRBJ1-1; D might be TRBD1 (6 bases). From germline, CDR1 is SGHDT and CDR2 YYEEEE. V gave up 0 bases and J gave up 8 bases, with 8 bases separating them. The CDR3 has 12 amino acids. This CDR3 is CASSLGGPEAFF. The DNA of the CDR3 is TGTGCCAGCAGCTTGGGGGGGCCCGAAGCTTTCTTT.

The chain recombines TRBV5-4 with TRBJ1-1, with a weak D call TRBD1 (5 bases). Germline V CDR1 and CDR2: SGHNT, YYREEE (reference sequence). V gave up 4 bases and J gave up 0 bases, with 13 bases separating them. The CDR3 runs 15 residues. The chain's CDR3 is CASSAGRTMNTEAFF. CDR3 nucleotide sequence: TGTGCCAGCAGCGCGGGACGGACCATGAACACTGAAGCTTTCTTT.

The chain is built from TRBV19 and TRBJ1-5; 7 nucleotides agree with TRBD1. Germline values: CDR1 LNHDA, CDR2 SQIVND (reference sequence). The CDR3 has 15 amino acids. V dropped 4 bases and J dropped 2; count of bases not matched to a gene: 5. The CDR3 region is CASSRDSMGNQPQHF. CDR3 coding DNA: TGTGCCAGTAGTAGGGACAGCATGGGCAATCAGCCCCAGCATTTT.